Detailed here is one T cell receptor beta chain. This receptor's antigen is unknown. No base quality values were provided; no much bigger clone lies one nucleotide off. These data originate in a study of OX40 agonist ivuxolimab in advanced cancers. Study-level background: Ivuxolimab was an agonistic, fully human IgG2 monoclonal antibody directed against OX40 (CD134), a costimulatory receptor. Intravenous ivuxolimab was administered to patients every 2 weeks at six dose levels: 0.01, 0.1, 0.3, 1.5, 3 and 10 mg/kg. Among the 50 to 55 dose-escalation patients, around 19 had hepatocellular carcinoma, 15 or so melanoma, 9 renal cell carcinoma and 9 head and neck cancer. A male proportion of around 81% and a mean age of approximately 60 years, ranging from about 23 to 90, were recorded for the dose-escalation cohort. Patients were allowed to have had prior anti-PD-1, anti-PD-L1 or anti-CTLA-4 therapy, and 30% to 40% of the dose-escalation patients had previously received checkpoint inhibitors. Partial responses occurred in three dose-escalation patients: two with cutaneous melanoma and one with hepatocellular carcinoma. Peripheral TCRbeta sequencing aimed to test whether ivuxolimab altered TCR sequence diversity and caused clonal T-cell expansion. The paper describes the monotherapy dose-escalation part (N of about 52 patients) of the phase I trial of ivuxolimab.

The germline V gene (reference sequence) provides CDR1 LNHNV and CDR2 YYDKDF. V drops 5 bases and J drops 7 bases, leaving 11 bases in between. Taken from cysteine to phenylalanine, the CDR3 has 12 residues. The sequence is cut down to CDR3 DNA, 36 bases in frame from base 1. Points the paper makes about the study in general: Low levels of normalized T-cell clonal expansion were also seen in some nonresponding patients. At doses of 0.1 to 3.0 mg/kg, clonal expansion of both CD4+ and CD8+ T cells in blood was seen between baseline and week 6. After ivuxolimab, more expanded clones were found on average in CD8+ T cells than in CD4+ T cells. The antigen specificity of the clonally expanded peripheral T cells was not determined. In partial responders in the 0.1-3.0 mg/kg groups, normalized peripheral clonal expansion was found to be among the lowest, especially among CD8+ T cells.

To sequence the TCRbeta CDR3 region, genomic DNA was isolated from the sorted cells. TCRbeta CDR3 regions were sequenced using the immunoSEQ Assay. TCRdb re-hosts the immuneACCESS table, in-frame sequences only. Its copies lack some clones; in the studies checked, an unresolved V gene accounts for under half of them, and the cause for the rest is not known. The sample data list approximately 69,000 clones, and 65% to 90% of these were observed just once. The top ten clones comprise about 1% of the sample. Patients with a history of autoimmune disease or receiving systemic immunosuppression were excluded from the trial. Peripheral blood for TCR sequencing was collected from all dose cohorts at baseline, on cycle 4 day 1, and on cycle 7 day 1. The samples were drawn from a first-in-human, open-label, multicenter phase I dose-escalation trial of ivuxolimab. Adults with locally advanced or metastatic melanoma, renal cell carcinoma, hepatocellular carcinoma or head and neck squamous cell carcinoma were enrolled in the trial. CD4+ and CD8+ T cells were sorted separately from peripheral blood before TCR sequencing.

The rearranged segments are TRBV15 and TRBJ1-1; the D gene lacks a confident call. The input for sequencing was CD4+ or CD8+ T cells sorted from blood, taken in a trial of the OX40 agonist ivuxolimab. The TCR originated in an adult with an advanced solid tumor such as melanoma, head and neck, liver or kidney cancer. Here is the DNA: TGTGCCACCAGCCCGCGGACCGGTGAAGCTTTCTTT. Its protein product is CATSPRTGEAFF.